Below are 26 T cell receptor beta chains sequenced from a single sample in a study of cytomegalovirus exposure and HLA in healthy donors. Both 60 Vbeta primers and 13 Jbeta primers went into the PCR. The table came from immunoSEQ multiplex PCR; TCRdb's copy has only in-frame clones and leaves some out. The sample records 110,000 or so clones, roughly 76% being singletons. Sequencing was carried out using PBMCs. The receptors derive from a man aged 25 to 40 in good health and CMV-seropositive.

The chain uses TRBV5-6 and TRBJ2-2; D possibly corresponds to TRBD2 (5 bases). Germline V gene lookup returns CDR1 SGHDT and CDR2 YYEEEE. The CDR3 has 17 residues. V lost 4 bases and J lost 8, with 24 bases in between. The CDR3 DNA sequence: TGTGCCAGCAGCCCTCAGGACTGGATGGGCCTAGGTGGGGAGCTGTTTTTT. Translation: CASSPQDWMGLGGELFF.

This chain connects TRBV12-5 to TRBJ1-3, with TRBD1 matching over 9 bases. CDR1 LGHNT and CDR2 FRNRAP come from the germline V gene. There are 18 residues in the CDR3. V shed 1 base, J shed 4 bases, and the junction held 11 bases outside the gene matches. CDR3 nucleotides: TGTGCTAGTGGTTTGGATATCACAGGGGGCAACGTCGGAAACACCATATATTTT. This codes for CASGLDITGGNVGNTIYF.

The gene calls are TRBV11-2 and TRBJ2-3; 9 bases fit TRBD1. The junction had 11 bases not matched to a gene; V was cut back by 5 bases and J by 5 bases. Germline loops: CDR1 SGHAT, CDR2 FQNNGV. The CDR3 consists of 16 residues. The DNA for the CDR3 is TGTGCCAGCAGCCGGAGGGGACAGGGAGCGGAAGATACGCAGTATTTT. Protein sequence: CASSRRGQGAEDTQYF.

This chain connects TRBV7-9 to TRBJ2-7; 11 nucleotides align to TRBD2. The CDR3 extends over 16 amino acids. Losses at the gene ends were 5 bases for V and 3 bases for J; bases not matched to a gene: 9. From germline, CDR1 is SEHNR and CDR2 FQNEAQ (reference sequence). The CDR3 spells CASSGQTSGVLYEQYF. In DNA, the CDR3 is TGTGCCAGCAGCGGGCAGACTAGCGGGGTTCTCTACGAGCAGTACTTC.

This sequence joins TRBV29-1 and TRBJ2-1; TRBD2 matches at 13 bases. This CDR3 spans 17 amino acids. Per germline, CDR1 SQVTM and CDR2 ANQGSEA. The trim removed 7 bases at V and 0 bases at J, leaving 9 bases unmatched. DNA of the CDR3: TGCAGCGGCCAGGGACTAGCGGGGAAGAGCTCCTACAATGAGCAGTTCTTC. This encodes CSGQGLAGKSSYNEQFF.

The gene calls are TRBV2 and TRBJ2-7; TRBD2 aligns across 9 bases. Per germline, CDR1 SNHLY and CDR2 FYNNEI. CDR3 size: 12 residues. V was pared by 5 bases and J by 6 bases, with 2 bases of the junction left unmatched. For the CDR3, the DNA is TGTGCCAGCAGTCCACTAGCGGGCGAGCAGTACTTC. It is translated as CASSPLAGEQYF.

The rearrangement uses TRBV5-4 and TRBJ2-1; 8 bases match TRBD1. Losses at the gene ends were 0 bases for V and 10 bases for J; bases not matched to a gene: 12. Germline lookup yields CDR1 SGHNT and CDR2 YYREEE (reference sequence). There are 16 residues in the CDR3. The CDR3 coding sequence is TGTGCCAGCAGCTTGGCGGTGGGCCAGGGGGCATGGGAGCAGTTCTTC. This encodes CASSLAVGQGAWEQFF.

This clone was observed a handful of times. This chain uses TRBV30 with TRBJ1-2; D might be TRBD1 (5 bases). The CDR3 has 12 residues. Germline values: CDR1 GTSNPN, CDR2 SVGIG (reference sequence). Trimming shortened V by 4 bases and J by 2 bases, and 8 bases separated the two germline ends. The CDR3 DNA reads as TGTGCCTGGAACGCAGGGAACTATGGCTACACCTTC. This translates into CAWNAGNYGYTF.

The chain is built from TRBV19 and TRBJ1-6; D call uncertain. Germline CDR1 reads LNHDA; CDR2 reads SQIVND (reference sequence). V lost 0 bases and J 0 bases, leaving 6 bases between the germline ends. The CDR3 covers 16 residues. In DNA form, the CDR3 reads TGTGCCAGTAGTATAGAAGGGAGCTCCTATAATTCACCCCTCCACTTT. Its translation: CASSIEGSSYNSPLHF.

The rearrangement links TRBV6-1 to TRBJ2-5; 9 bases agree with TRBD1. The J call is uncertain, as TRBJ2-7 better fits the DNA end. Germline CDR1 is MNHNS and CDR2 is SASEGT. There are 16 residues in the CDR3. In nucleotides, the CDR3 is TGTGCCAGCAGTGCTCACACCGGGACAGGGTACTACGAGCAGTACTTC. Amino acid sequence: CASSAHTGTGYYEQYF.

The chain couples TRBV29-1 to TRBJ1-2; the match to TRBD1 covers 9 bases. Trimming removed 6 bases from V and 7 bases from J; junction bases left unmatched: 15. CDR1 and CDR2 from the germline V gene are SQVTM and ANQGSEA. The CDR3 contains 15 residues. The CDR3, as DNA: TGCAGCGTCGGAATAAGTTACACAGGGGGCTCTGGCTACACCTTC. This encodes CSVGISYTGGSGYTF.

The chain recombines TRBV6-5 with TRBJ1-5; 7 positions match TRBD1. Germline values: CDR1 MNHEY, CDR2 SVGAGI. This CDR3 is built from 13 residues. Trimming took 4 bases from V and 7 from J; bases not matched to a gene: 4. CDR3 sequence reads: CASSLQGRQPQHF. The CDR3 DNA reads as TGTGCCAGCAGTTTACAGGGGCGACAGCCCCAGCATTTT.

V usage is TRBV30 and J usage is TRBJ2-7; 8 bases line up with TRBD1. The germline gives CDR1 GTSNPN, CDR2 SVGIG (reference sequence). The CDR3 runs to 12 residues. V lost 5 bases to trimming and J lost 2 bases; unmatched junction nucleotides: 2. The CDR3 DNA sequence: TGTGCCTGGGGGGGACAGGCCTACGAGCAGTACTTC. Translated, it gives CAWGGQAYEQYF.

This clone occurred once. CDR3 in amino acids: CASSTQGWVTEAFF. The CDR3 DNA is TGTGCCAGCAGCACACAGGGCTGGGTCACTGAAGCTTTCTTT. V and J are TRBV7-6 and TRBJ1-1; possible D gene TRBD1, 6 bases. CDR1 is SGHVS and CDR2 is FNYEAQ in the germline V gene. V was shortened by 5 bases and J by 4 bases, with 14 bases between the two germline ends. The CDR3 has 14 amino acids.

The chain has TRBV7-2 and TRBJ1-1, with D unclear. The CDR3 contains 13 residues. Germline loops: CDR1 SGHTA, CDR2 FQGNSA. Trimming shortened V by 0 bases and J by 5 bases, and 7 bases separated the two germline ends. The CDR3 DNA follows: TGTGCCAGCAGCTTAGCGAGAATGACTGAAGCTTTCTTT. Its translation: CASSLARMTEAFF.

Concerning this clone itself: One end of the junction varies from germline; a read error may be responsible. V gene TRBV10-3 combines with J gene TRBJ1-4; D unclear. Germline V gene lookup returns CDR1 ENHRY and CDR2 SYGVKD. This CDR3 has 13 amino acids. The CDR3 nucleotides read TGTGCCATCAGGCAAGACCTGGGAGAAAAACTGTCTTTT. It encodes CAIRQDLGEKLSF.

This chain connects TRBV5-4 to TRBJ1-5; TRBD1 agrees at 7 bases. Losses at the gene ends were 4 bases for V and 2 bases for J; bases not matched to a gene: 3. Germline CDR1 is SGHNT and CDR2 is YYREEE (reference sequence). The length of the CDR3 is 14 residues. The CDR3 reads CASSLQGGNQPQHF. The CDR3 bases are TGTGCCAGCAGCCTGCAGGGGGGCAATCAGCCCCAGCATTTT.

The chain employs TRBV19 and TRBJ1-1, with D hard to call. Germline-derived CDR1 and CDR2 are LNHDA and SQIVND (reference sequence). The CDR3 runs 12 residues. V lost 5 bases and J 1 base, leaving 5 bases between the germline ends. Here the CDR3 DNA reads TGTGCCAGTAGTTTGAGGAACACTGAAGCTTTCTTT. The encoded protein is CASSLRNTEAFF.

The chain is built from TRBV2 and TRBJ1-6; 8 bases match TRBD1. V was clipped by 5 bases and J by 7 bases; unmatched bases: 1. Germline V gene sequence: CDR1 SNHLY, CDR2 FYNNEI. This CDR3 comprises 13 residues. Here the CDR3 reads CASSRDRNSPLHF. Written as DNA, the CDR3 is TGTGCCAGCAGTAGGGACAGGAATTCACCCCTCCACTTT.

The chain joins TRBV4-1 to TRBJ2-3; the D gene is possibly TRBD2 (5 bases). The CDR3 runs to 15 residues. Germline loops: CDR1 MGHRA, CDR2 YSYEKL. The germline V and J ends were trimmed by 1 base and 5 bases, with 13 bases remaining between them. The CDR3 coding sequence is TGCGCCAGCAGCCAAGGGGCGGGTGCGGGAGATACGCAGTATTTT. Protein: CASSQGAGAGDTQYF.

The genes are TRBV27 and TRBJ2-2; 7 nucleotides line up with TRBD1. CDR3 length equals 15 residues. Germline V CDR1 and CDR2: MNHEY, SMNVEV (reference sequence). J was trimmed by 3 bases and V by 5 bases; bases with no gene match: 6. CDR3 nucleotide sequence: TGTGCCAGCAGTCTCCGGGACAGCTACACCGGGGAGCTGTTTTTT. As protein: CASSLRDSYTGELFF.

The chain combines TRBV6-5 with TRBJ1-2; maybe TRBD1 (5 bases). The V and J ends lost 2 bases and 4 bases respectively, with 11 bases between them. Germline V gene lookup returns CDR1 MNHEY and CDR2 SVGAGI. The CDR3 extends over 14 amino acids. The chain's CDR3 is CASSYRSGLYGYTF. Here the CDR3 DNA reads TGTGCCAGCAGTTACCGCTCAGGGCTCTATGGCTACACCTTC.

The V and J genes are TRBV4-1 and TRBJ1-1, with 7 bases matching TRBD1. Germline V CDR1 and CDR2: MGHRA, YSYEKL. Trimming at V came to 4 bases and at J to 4 bases, leaving 6 bases not matched to a gene. This CDR3 contains 14 residues. CDR3 loop: CASSRAGGPTEAFF. The CDR3 coding sequence is TGCGCCAGCAGCCGTGCAGGGGGTCCCACTGAAGCTTTCTTT.

On this clone: Distinct nucleotide sequences in the sample also encode this CDR3. J is TRBJ1-2 and V is TRBV30; TRBD1 aligns across 9 bases. In germline, CDR1 is GTSNPN, CDR2 SVGIG (reference sequence). V was pared by 1 base and J by 8 bases, with 14 bases of the junction left unmatched. This CDR3 spans 16 amino acids. Written as DNA, the CDR3 is TGTGCCTGGAGTGGCCTTCCGGGACAGGGTCTGAGCGGCTACACCTTC. This translates into CAWSGLPGQGLSGYTF.

The chain combines TRBV10-3 with TRBJ2-6; 15 bases map to TRBD2. CDR1 ENHRY and CDR2 SYGVKD come from the germline V gene. This CDR3 has 16 residues. V shed 10 bases and J 2 bases; nucleotides not matched to a gene: 3. Here the CDR3 DNA reads TGTGCCACCCGGACTAGCGGGGGGGCTGGGGCCAACGTCCTGACTTTC. It is translated as CATRTSGGAGANVLTF.

This clone was detected only once. The chain links TRBV27 to TRBJ1-1; 7 nucleotides align to TRBD1. V was clipped by 6 bases and J by 10 bases; unmatched bases: 5. The germline CDR1 and CDR2 sequences are MNHEY and SMNVEV (reference sequence). This CDR3 comprises 11 residues. CDR3 DNA: TGTGCCAGCAGGGTGACAGGGAGAGCTTTCTTT. Protein sequence: CASRVTGRAFF.